This T cell receptor beta chain was obtained from a study of shared clonotypes between healthy human individuals. Overall study: Per-donor plates numbered three CD4 naive, three CD4 memory, two CD8 naive and one CD8 memory. Notes on the study in general: Naive subsets generally had larger estimated richness than memory subsets.

Data came from immunoSEQ multiplex PCR; TCRdb stores just in-frame clones and leaves some out. The profile shows about 2.1 million clones, around 93% of them singletons. Trimming removed 5 bases from V and 10 bases from J, with 18 bases in between. The germline V gene encodes CDR1 SEHNR and CDR2 FQNEAQ (reference sequence). The CDR3 runs to 14 residues. In the case of this clone: As yet, its antigen is unknown.

The naive CD8 population came from CD45RO-negative cells selected for CCR7, without terminally differentiated effector memory CD45RA+ cells. This TCR was recovered from a man aged 18 to 30 in good health. Some clones in this sample may be carry-over from other donors' samples. Sequenced input: naive CD8+ T cells from PBMCs. The V and J genes are TRBV7-9 and TRBJ2-1; D unresolved. The CDR3 DNA sequence: TGTGCCAGCAGCCCCCCGGCGACCGTTGGGGAGCAGTTCTTC. Amino acids: CASSPPATVGEQFF.